This T cell receptor (beta chain) originates from a study of human T cells and chemical hapten exposure. Study-wide results and limits: DPC sensitization left the count of TCRs above 1 in 1000 unchanged.

Authors' methods: Sample TCR totals centred on a median of approximately 95,000, ranging about 20,000 to 700,000. TCRdb redid the calling of the RACE reads with MiXCR, one entry per CDR3 protein. TCRdb, not the authors, supplied the V and J calls. The data show around 80,000 distinct CDR3 sequences, approximately 8.6% seen once. This clonotype was detected only a few times. What it binds is not known. The time point is: healthy volunteer bleed at 6 weeks. It was from unfractionated whole blood that total RNA was extracted. Sequencing input: whole blood. The origin of this receptor is a male donor in good health. Some clones in this sample may be carry-over from other donors' samples.

The CDR3, as DNA: TGTGCCAGCAGTTGGAGGGGCGCAACGGGGGAGCAGTACTTC. Translating gives CASSWRGATGEQYF. V is TRBV6-5 and J is TRBJ2-7; weak D call: TRBD2 (6 bases). Trimming took off 4 bases at V and 7 bases at J, with 17 bases between the two ends. CDR1 and CDR2 (germline): MNHEY, SVGAGI. The CDR3 runs 14 residues.